One and the same sample provided the 30 T cell receptor beta chains below, sequenced in a study of blood T cell repertoires in COVID-19. The table came from immunoSEQ multiplex PCR; TCRdb's copy has only in-frame clones and leaves some out. The data hold approximately 110,000 clones, with over 70% observed a single time. The specimen was peripheral blood. The receptors derive from a man aged 50 or older with acute or convalescent COVID-19.

The genes are TRBV10-2 and TRBJ2-2; D gene uncertain. Germline CDR1 WSHSY, CDR2 SAAADI. With 3 bases removed from V and 0 bases from J, the gap between germline ends came to 11 bases. CDR3 length: 16 amino acids. The CDR3 here is CASSDPRQTNTGELFF. CDR3 sequence (DNA): TGCGCCAGCAGTGATCCCCGACAAACGAACACCGGGGAGCTGTTTTTT.

The chain couples TRBV19 to TRBJ2-3; D not certain. Per germline, CDR1 LNHDA and CDR2 SQIVND (reference sequence). The V gene lost 3 bases and the J gene lost 5 bases, with 9 bases spanning the gap. This CDR3 comprises 13 residues. The CDR3 DNA follows: TGTGCCAGTAGTATGCATCTTAGAGATACGCAGTATTTT. As protein: CASSMHLRDTQYF.

This sequence joins TRBV6-6 and TRBJ1-3; D is unclear. Trimming shortened V by 5 bases and J by 5 bases, and 16 bases separated the two germline ends. The germline V gene encodes CDR1 MNHNY and CDR2 SVGAGI (reference sequence). The length of the CDR3 is 15 residues. In nucleotides, the CDR3 is TGTGCCAGCAGTCTGGACGGACTTTTAAGAAACACCATATATTTT. Its translation: CASSLDGLLRNTIYF.

The genes are TRBV5-4 and TRBJ2-3; 10 positions match TRBD1. The germline CDR1 and CDR2 sequences are SGHNT and YYREEE (reference sequence). V lost 4 bases to trimming and J lost 9 bases; unmatched junction nucleotides: 8. This CDR3 comprises 14 residues. DNA of the CDR3: TGTGCCAGCAGCGGCGACAGGGGGCAGAGGACGCAGTATTTT. This codes for CASSGDRGQRTQYF.

J is TRBJ2-7 and V is TRBV4-1; 8 bases line up with TRBD1. Germline V CDR1 and CDR2: MGHRA, YSYEKL. The V and J ends lost 6 bases and 1 base, in that order; junction bases with no gene match: 5. The CDR3 is 14 amino acids. This CDR3 reads CASSPDRGSYEQYF. The CDR3 nucleotides read TGCGCCAGCAGTCCAGACAGGGGATCCTACGAGCAGTACTTC.

The J gene is TRBJ1-2, the V gene TRBV28; D gene uncertain. CDR3 length: 16 amino acids. The germline gives CDR1 MDHEN, CDR2 SYDVKM. Between the trimmed V and J ends, which lost 5 bases and 0 bases, there was a span of 16 bases. The CDR3 loop reads CASSPPRGVANYGYTF. The DNA for the CDR3 is TGTGCCAGCAGTCCCCCCCGCGGCGTAGCTAACTATGGCTACACCTTC.

J is TRBJ1-1 and V is TRBV12-3 or TRBV12-4, with 8 bases matching TRBD1. Trimming removed 6 bases from V and 6 bases from J; junction bases left unmatched: 6. The CDR3 consists of 13 residues. The CDR3 here is CASRGQEEPEAFF. The DNA of the CDR3 is TGTGCCAGCAGGGGACAGGAGGAGCCTGAAGCTTTCTTT.

The chain couples TRBV27 to TRBJ1-1; D uncertain. Trimming pared 3 bases from V and 1 base from J, leaving 9 bases between. Germline V gene data show CDR1 as MNHEY and CDR2 as SMNVEV (reference sequence). The CDR3 runs to 14 residues. The CDR3, as DNA: TGTGCCAGCAGTTTCATGGGAGCGAACACTGAAGCTTTCTTT. This sequence encodes CASSFMGANTEAFF.

CDR3 in amino acids: CATSAPGTSGGSDTQYF. CDR3 sequence (DNA): TGTGCCACCAGCGCCCCCGGGACTAGCGGGGGATCGGATACGCAGTATTTT. J is TRBJ2-3 and V is TRBV15; 14 nucleotides align to TRBD2. CDR1 LNHNV and CDR2 YYDKDF come from the germline V gene (reference sequence). Trimming removed 5 bases from V and 6 bases from J; junction bases left unmatched: 10. This CDR3 region has 17 residues.

This chain joins TRBV2 and TRBJ2-2, with D possibly matching TRBD1 (7 bases). CDR1 and CDR2 (germline): SNHLY, FYNNEI. Deletions cut 3 bases from V and 4 bases from J, with 15 bases between. The length of the CDR3 is 16 residues. The CDR3: CASSEAGGRITGELFF. CDR3 DNA sequence: TGTGCCAGCAGTGAGGCAGGGGGGCGCATCACCGGGGAGCTGTTTTTT.

The rearrangement links TRBV4-1 to TRBJ1-3; D call uncertain. The V end was cut by 1 base, the J end by 0 bases, with 13 bases between. CDR1 and CDR2 (germline): MGHRA, YSYEKL. The CDR3 covers 17 residues. CDR3 nucleotide sequence: TGCGCCAGCAGCCAAGGTAATACACCTCGCTCTGGAAACACCATATATTTT. Protein sequence: CASSQGNTPRSGNTIYF.

The chain recombines TRBV6-5 with TRBJ1-6; the D is unclear. The CDR3 runs to 13 residues. The V gene's germline CDR1 is MNHEY and CDR2 SVGAGI. Trimming pared 7 bases from V and 7 bases from J, leaving 11 bases between. In DNA, the CDR3 is TGTGCCAGCACCCCGGGAGTGAATTCACCCCTCCACTTT. It translates to CASTPGVNSPLHF.

The rearrangement uses TRBV2 and TRBJ2-5; 8 bases fit TRBD1. The junction had 5 bases not matched to a gene; V was cut back by 8 bases and J by 3 bases. Looked up from germline, CDR1 is SNHLY and CDR2 is FYNNEI. The CDR3 covers 13 residues. CDR3 protein: CASGRGREETQYF. As DNA, the CDR3 is TGTGCCAGCGGCAGGGGGCGTGAAGAGACCCAGTACTTC.

This chain links TRBV6-1 with TRBJ1-1; 7 bases map to TRBD1. Looked up from germline, CDR1 is MNHNS and CDR2 is SASEGT. The CDR3 is made up of 14 amino acids. V shed 2 bases and J 4 bases; nucleotides not matched to a gene: 4. CDR3 protein: CASSERQGSTEAFF. CDR3 sequence (DNA): TGTGCCAGCAGTGAACGACAGGGAAGCACTGAAGCTTTCTTT.

The chain employs TRBV5-1 and TRBJ2-1; 8 bases are a match to TRBD2. With 4 bases clipped from V and 4 bases from J, the junction kept 7 bases outside the gene matches. The CDR3 contains 15 residues. In germline, CDR1 is SGHRS, CDR2 YFSETQ. CDR3 sequence: CASSPLAGLYNEQFF. The CDR3 nucleotides read TGCGCCAGCAGCCCCTTAGCGGGGTTATACAATGAGCAGTTCTTC.

This sequence joins TRBV28 and TRBJ1-2; tentative D call: TRBD1 (6 bases). This CDR3 spans 13 amino acids. V was pared by 2 bases and J by 8 bases, with 12 bases between. Germline values: CDR1 MDHEN, CDR2 SYDVKM. Here the CDR3 DNA reads TGTGCCAGCAGTTTAGGGTCCAGGGGCGGCTACACCTTC. Translated, it gives CASSLGSRGGYTF.

This sequence joins TRBV6-5 and TRBJ2-7, with 8 positions matching TRBD1. Unmatched junction bases numbered 7, after V lost 6 bases and J lost 0 bases. This CDR3 contains 15 residues. Germline CDR1 reads MNHEY; CDR2 reads SVGAGI. CDR3 nucleotides: TGTGCCAGCAGGGAGGACAGGGTATACTCCTACGAGCAGTACGTC. This encodes CASREDRVYSYEQYV.

V usage is TRBV14 and J usage is TRBJ2-1; no clear D gene. The CDR3 is made up of 14 amino acids. From germline, CDR1 is SGHDN and CDR2 FVKESK. Between the trimmed V and J ends, which lost 4 bases and 8 bases, there was a span of 15 bases. For the CDR3, the DNA is TGTGCCAGCAGCCCGCTAATATCAAGCCATGAGCAGTTCTTC. Residues: CASSPLISSHEQFF.

J is TRBJ1-2 and V is TRBV5-4, with D perhaps matching TRBD1 (6 bases). V lost 4 bases, J lost 4 bases, and 14 bases lay in between. CDR3 length: 14 amino acids. The V gene's germline CDR1 is SGHNT and CDR2 YYREEE (reference sequence). The DNA of the CDR3 is TGTGCCAGCAGCCCAGAACAGGGCGCCTATGGCTACACCTTC. The encoded protein is CASSPEQGAYGYTF.

V gene TRBV10-3 combines with J gene TRBJ1-2; 7 nucleotides agree with TRBD1. This CDR3 is 13 amino acids long. Trimming at V came to 2 bases and at J to 7 bases, leaving 4 bases not matched to a gene. Germline CDR1 reads ENHRY; CDR2 reads SYGVKD. CDR3 protein: CAISETGDFGYTF. The DNA for the CDR3 is TGTGCCATCAGTGAGACAGGGGACTTTGGCTACACCTTC.

V usage is TRBV19 and J usage is TRBJ1-5, with 8 nucleotides matching TRBD1. From germline, CDR1 is LNHDA and CDR2 SQIVND (reference sequence). The CDR3 is 14 amino acids. Trimming at V came to 6 bases and at J to 4 bases, leaving 5 bases not matched to a gene. CDR3: CASSRQGSNQPQHF. Here the CDR3 DNA reads TGTGCCAGTAGCCGACAGGGGTCAAATCAGCCCCAGCATTTT.

This chain uses TRBV7-8 with TRBJ2-7, with D perhaps TRBD1 (6 bases). The CDR3 consists of 13 residues. The germline V and J ends were trimmed by 6 bases and 1 base, with 10 bases remaining between them. From germline, CDR1 is SGHVS and CDR2 FQNEAQ. The CDR3 bases are TGTGCCAGCAGTCAACAGGGTTCCTACGAGCAGTACGTC. Translation: CASSQQGSYEQYV.

The V call is TRBV4-2, the J call TRBJ1-1; D may be TRBD1 (5 bases). CDR3 length: 15 amino acids. Germline CDR1 and CDR2: LGHNA and YNFKEQ. The germline V and J ends were trimmed by 1 base and 0 bases, with 9 bases remaining between them. The CDR3 loop is CASSQVTDLNTEAFF. The DNA for the CDR3 is TGTGCCAGCAGCCAAGTGACAGACTTGAACACTGAAGCTTTCTTT.

V is TRBV28 and J is TRBJ2-7; the D is unclear. V dropped 4 bases and J dropped 7 bases, with 17 bases sitting between them. From germline, CDR1 is MDHEN and CDR2 SYDVKM. The CDR3 contains 14 residues. DNA for the CDR3: TGTGCCAGCAGTTCCCCCCGGTTCCGCCGGGAGCAGTACGTC. This gives the protein CASSSPRFRREQYV.

This clone was detected only a few times. The rearrangement links TRBV24-1 to TRBJ1-2; 8 bases agree with TRBD1. The junction had 4 bases not matched to a gene; V was cut back by 3 bases and J by 8 bases. This CDR3 contains 13 residues. The germline gives CDR1 KGHDR, CDR2 SFDVKD. The CDR3 reads CATSDDRGRGYTF. The CDR3 coding sequence is TGTGCCACCAGTGATGACAGGGGTCGCGGCTACACCTTC.

This rearrangement joins TRBV30 to TRBJ1-3; TRBD1 is a possible D gene (6 bases). Germline CDR1 reads GTSNPN; CDR2 reads SVGIG (reference sequence). This CDR3 comprises 12 residues. Trimming shortened V by 7 bases and J by 5 bases, and 12 bases separated the two germline ends. The CDR3: CASGTRRNTIYF. The CDR3 DNA reads as TGTGCCTCCGGGACACGCCGAAACACCATATATTTT.

This clone occurred a few times. The chain has TRBV5-1 and TRBJ1-1; 9 positions agree with TRBD1. This CDR3 has 11 residues. The V gene's germline CDR1 is SGHRS and CDR2 YFSETQ. V dropped 3 bases and J dropped 12; count of bases not matched to a gene: 3. CDR3 nucleotides: TGCGCCAGCAGCTACGGACAGGGGACTTTCTTT. Its protein is CASSYGQGTFF.

V is TRBV5-1 and J is TRBJ2-4; no definite D call. V was shortened by 0 bases and J by 14 bases, with 9 bases between the two germline ends. This CDR3 spans 11 amino acids. The germline CDR1 and CDR2 sequences are SGHRS and YFSETQ. The CDR3 sequence is CASSLGGLKYF. Written as DNA, the CDR3 is TGCGCCAGCAGCTTGGGAGGCCTCAAGTACTTC.

This rearrangement joins TRBV7-9 to TRBJ2-7, with 9 bases that match TRBD1. Germline V gives CDR1 SEHNR, CDR2 FQNEAQ (reference sequence). The CDR3 contains 13 residues. V lost 11 bases to trimming and J lost 2 bases; unmatched junction nucleotides: 7. The CDR3 loop reads CAGLRDRAYEQYV. As DNA, the CDR3 is TGTGCCGGTCTCCGGGACAGGGCCTACGAGCAGTACGTC.

The chain uses TRBV13 and TRBJ2-1, with 7 positions matching TRBD1. Germline-derived CDR1 and CDR2 are PRHDT and FYEKMQ (reference sequence). Unmatched junction bases numbered 10, after V lost 6 bases and J lost 5 bases. The CDR3 totals 15 residues. The chain's CDR3 is CASRHRGRGDNEQFF. The CDR3 DNA is TGTGCCAGCAGGCATAGGGGGCGCGGAGACAATGAGCAGTTCTTC. Together with reference TRBV13 and TRBJ2-1, the CDR3 gives the full variable domain: AAGVIQSPRHLIKEKRETATLKCYPIPRHDTVYWYQQGPGQDPQFLISFYEKMQSDKGSIPDRFSAQQFSDYHSELNMSSLELGDSALYFCASRHRGRGDNEQFFGPGTRLTVL.